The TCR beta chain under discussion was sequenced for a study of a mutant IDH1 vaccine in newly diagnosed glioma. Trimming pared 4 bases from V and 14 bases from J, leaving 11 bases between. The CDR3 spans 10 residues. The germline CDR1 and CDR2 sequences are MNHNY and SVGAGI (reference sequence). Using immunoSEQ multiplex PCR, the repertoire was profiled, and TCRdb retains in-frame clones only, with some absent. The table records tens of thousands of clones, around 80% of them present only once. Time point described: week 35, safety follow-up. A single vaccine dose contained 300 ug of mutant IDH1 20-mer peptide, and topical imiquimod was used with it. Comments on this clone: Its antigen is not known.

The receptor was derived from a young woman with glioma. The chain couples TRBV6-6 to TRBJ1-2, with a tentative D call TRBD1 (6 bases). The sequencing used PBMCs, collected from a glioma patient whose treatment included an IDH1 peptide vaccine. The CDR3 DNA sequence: TGTGCCAGCAGTTCGGACAGATCTACCTTC. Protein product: CASSSDRSTF.